These T cell receptor beta chains were read from a single sample in a study of cytomegalovirus exposure and HLA in healthy donors. The protocol was immunoSEQ multiplex PCR, while the TCRdb copy is restricted to in-frame clones and leaves out a portion. This sample has around 200,000 clones, with under 80% found just once. Source material: PBMCs. The receptors shown here come from a man aged 40-55 years in good health and CMV-seronegative. Each CDR3 is given with its conserved first and last residue. Fields, in order: CDR3 length, clone size, V gene, D gene, J gene, CDR3 DNA, CDR3 protein. D genes are given only for firm matches. Some rows mark clone size as missing; the rest say once, few, many or name a class of expanded clone.

12	-	TRBV27	-	TRBJ2-1	TGTGCCACCTATGGGGCGTACAATGAGCAGTTCTTC	CATYGAYNEQFF
15	-	TRBV29-1	-	TRBJ2-1	TGCAGCGCCCCAATTGGTCCGAGCTCCTACAATGAGCAGTTCTTC	CSAPIGPSSYNEQFF
20	-	TRBV9	TRBD2	TRBJ2-4	TGTGCCAGCAGCGAGGACCACTCAGCGGGGGGGCAGTCTGCCAAAAACATTCAGTACTTC	CASSEDHSAGGQSAKNIQYF
14	-	TRBV15	-	TRBJ1-5	TGTGCCACCCGAACACCGATGGGCAATCAGCCCCAGCATTTT	CATRTPMGNQPQHF
16	-	TRBV2	-	TRBJ2-5	TGTGCCAGCAGTGACTTGGGGGGAATTTCGGGAGAGACCCAGTACTTC	CASSDLGGISGETQYF
13	-	TRBV29-1	TRBD1	TRBJ1-2	TGCAGCGGCTCACAGGGGGCAGGGTATGGCTACACCTTC	CSGSQGAGYGYTF
16	-	TRBV19	TRBD2	TRBJ2-3	TGTGCCAGTACCGATGTGGCGGGGGGGCCCGGAGATACGCAGTATTTT	CASTDVAGGPGDTQYF
13	-	TRBV18	TRBD1	TRBJ2-5	TGTGCCAGCTCACGGACAGGGGGAGAGACCCAGTACTTC	CASSRTGGETQYF
12	-	TRBV30	-	TRBJ1-2	TGTGCCTGGACCACAGGGAGCTATGGCTACACCTTC	CAWTTGSYGYTF
12	-	TRBV29-1	TRBD1	TRBJ1-2	TGCAGCGCAGAAAAGGGGGCTTATGGCTACACCTTC	CSAEKGAYGYTF
14	-	TRBV6-5	-	TRBJ2-7	TGTGCCAGCAGTTACTACCGGGGTGGGTACGAGCAGTACTTC	CASSYYRGGYEQYF
15	-	TRBV4-3	-	TRBJ1-5	TGCGCCAGCAGCCGAGGAATCCTAAGCAATCAGCCCCAGCATTTT	CASSRGILSNQPQHF
16	-	TRBV27	-	TRBJ1-5	TGTGCCAGCAGTTTATCGCCCAGGTTAGGCAATCAGCCCCAGCATTTT	CASSLSPRLGNQPQHF
17	-	TRBV7-2	TRBD1	TRBJ2-7	TGTGCCAGCAGCTTAGGGGGCAGGACAGGGACATACTACGAGCAGTACTTC	CASSLGGRTGTYYEQYF
16	-	TRBV5-1	-	TRBJ2-3	TGCGCCAGCAGCCCAACTGGCGGAACTAGCACAGATACGCAGTATTTT	CASSPTGGTSTDTQYF
14	-	TRBV11-2	TRBD1	TRBJ1-6	TGTGCCAGCAGCTGGACAGGGGGTAATTCACCCCTCCACTTT	CASSWTGGNSPLHF
13	-	TRBV9	-	TRBJ2-5	TGTGCCAGCAACCCTCGGGGGAGCGGGACCCAGTACTTC	CASNPRGSGTQYF
13	many	TRBV6-1	-	TRBJ1-5	TGTGCCAGCAGTGAAGCGAACAGGCAGCCCCAGCATTTT	CASSEANRQPQHF
12	few	TRBV28	-	TRBJ2-5	TGTGCCGCGGCGGGCGGGGAAGAGACCCAGTACTTC	CAAAGGEETQYF
16	-	TRBV25-1	TRBD1	TRBJ1-6	TGTGCCAGCAGTGAAGGGGGACAGGGGGCAAATTCACCCCTCCACTTT	CASSEGGQGANSPLHF
15	-	TRBV5-8	-	TRBJ1-5	TGTGCCAGCAGCTGGCGGGCAGGGGAGTTTCAGCCCCAGCATTTT	CASSWRAGEFQPQHF
16	few	TRBV28	TRBD1	TRBJ1-6	TGTGCCAGCAGTTCCCATCGACAGGGGGGGAATTCACCCCTCCACTTT	CASSSHRQGGNSPLHF
15	-	TRBV5-1	TRBD1	TRBJ2-2	TGCGCCAGCAGCTTGGAGGGGGCAGGTACCGGGGAGCTGTTTTTT	CASSLEGAGTGELFF
15	-	TRBV6-1	TRBD2	TRBJ2-1	TGTGCCAGTCCCGGAATCGAGCGGGGGAAGCAGGAGCAGTTCTTC	CASPGIERGKQEQFF
15	-	TRBV29-1	TRBD2	TRBJ2-3	TGCAGCGTTGCTCTAGCGGGAGCGGGGTCAGATACGCAGTATTTT	CSVALAGAGSDTQYF
14	-	TRBV7-2	-	TRBJ2-5	TGTGCCAGCAGCAAGGGGGGGAGTAGAGAGACCCAGTACTTC	CASSKGGSRETQYF
15	-	TRBV27	-	TRBJ2-2	TGTGCCAGCACCTCACTCCGGGACTACACCGGGGAGCTGTTTTTT	CASTSLRDYTGELFF
14	-	TRBV7-9	TRBD2	TRBJ2-3	TGTGCCATCCGACTAGCGGGGGGTGGAGATACGCAGTATTTT	CAIRLAGGGDTQYF
15	-	TRBV2	TRBD1	TRBJ1-2	TGTGCCAGCAGTGCGCCGGGACAGGTTGGCTATGGCTACACCTTC	CASSAPGQVGYGYTF
13	-	TRBV5-8	-	TRBJ1-3	TGTGCCAGCAGCTCCCGGGGTGGAAACACCATATATTTT	CASSSRGGNTIYF
15	-	TRBV4-1	-	TRBJ2-7	TGCGCCAGCAGCCAATTTCTCATGAGCTCCTACGAGCAGTACTTC	CASSQFLMSSYEQYF
14	-	TRBV7-7	-	TRBJ2-3	TGTGCTAGCAGCGTTGGGCGAGACACAGATACGCAGTATTTT	CASSVGRDTDTQYF
14	-	TRBV16	TRBD1	TRBJ1-4	TGTGCCAGCACGCTTGGGACAGGGAACGAAAAACTGTTTTTT	CASTLGTGNEKLFF
14	-	TRBV5-4	TRBD1	TRBJ1-1	TGTGCCAGCAGCTCGCAGGGGGCGCTCACTGAAGCTTTCTTT	CASSSQGALTEAFF
11	-	TRBV28	TRBD1	TRBJ2-7	TGTGCCAGCAACAGGGGAATAGAAAAGTACTTC	CASNRGIEKYF
15	-	TRBV7-7	-	TRBJ2-1	TGTGCTAGCAGCTTAGCGGTACAGGGAAGCAATGAGCAGTTCTTC	CASSLAVQGSNEQFF
17	-	TRBV11-3	TRBD2	TRBJ2-2	TGTGCCAGCAGCTCCTTAGCGGGAGGGTCGGAGAACGGGGAGCTGTTTTTT	CASSSLAGGSENGELFF
17	-	TRBV5-6	-	TRBJ2-2	TGTGCCAGCAGCTTGGAGTCTGGGGGGGCCCGGACCGGGGAGCTGTTTTTT	CASSLESGGARTGELFF
15	few	TRBV5-6	-	TRBJ1-1	TGTGCCAGCAGCTGGAAGGACAGCATGAACACTGAAGCTTTCTTT	CASSWKDSMNTEAFF
14	-	TRBV29-1	-	TRBJ2-7	TGCAGCGTTGAAGTCGAGACTAATACCTACGAGCAGTACTTC	CSVEVETNTYEQYF
18	-	TRBV18	TRBD1	TRBJ2-6	TGTGCCAGCTCACCAGTAGGGACAGGAAACTCTGGGGCCAACGTCCTGACTTTC	CASSPVGTGNSGANVLTF
14	few	TRBV2	TRBD1	TRBJ1-4	TGTGCCAGCAGTGTACAGGGGATTAATGAAAAACTGTTTTTT	CASSVQGINEKLFF
14	-	TRBV5-6	TRBD2	TRBJ2-5	TGTGCCAGCAGCTCCGCCCGGGGGGTAGAGACCCAGTACTTC	CASSSARGVETQYF
13	-	TRBV7-2	-	TRBJ2-2	TGTGCCAGCAGCTTAAGGGGCACCGGGGAGCTGTTTTTT	CASSLRGTGELFF
16	once	TRBV11-2	-	TRBJ2-1	TGTGCCAGCAGCTCTTACGGGCGGAGCGGTTACAATGAGCAGTTCTTC	CASSSYGRSGYNEQFF
13	many	TRBV6-1	-	TRBJ1-5	TGTGCCAGCAGTGCGGTTGGCAATCAGCCCCAGCATTTT	CASSAVGNQPQHF
14	many	TRBV19	-	TRBJ1-3	TGTGCCAGTAGTCCACATGTCGTTGGAAACACCATATATTTT	CASSPHVVGNTIYF
11	-	TRBV30	TRBD2	TRBJ2-3	TGTTCGGGAGGGTTGACAGATACGCAGTATTTT	CSGGLTDTQYF
13	-	TRBV10-3	-	TRBJ1-6	TGTGCCATCAGAGTCGATGAGGAATCACCCCTCCACTTT	CAIRVDEESPLHF
15	once	TRBV2	-	TRBJ1-5	TGTGCCAGCAGTGATCAGGGGAAAAGCAATCAGCCCCAGCATTTT	CASSDQGKSNQPQHF
16	-	TRBV7-8	-	TRBJ2-5	TGTGCCAGCAGCCCGCGGTCTGGTCGGGAGCAGGAGACCCAGTACTTC	CASSPRSGREQETQYF
17	-	TRBV2	TRBD2	TRBJ2-3	TGTGCCAGCAGTGATCTAGCGGGGGGGCGCCCCACAGATACGCAGTATTTT	CASSDLAGGRPTDTQYF
14	-	TRBV14	-	TRBJ1-1	TGTGCCAGCAGTCCTGTTAGGGGGAACACTGAAGCTTTCTTT	CASSPVRGNTEAFF
17	-	TRBV4-3	TRBD1	TRBJ2-2	TGCGCCAGCAGATGGACAGGGGTCTCTGCCAAGCCCGGGGAGCTGTTTTTT	CASRWTGVSAKPGELFF